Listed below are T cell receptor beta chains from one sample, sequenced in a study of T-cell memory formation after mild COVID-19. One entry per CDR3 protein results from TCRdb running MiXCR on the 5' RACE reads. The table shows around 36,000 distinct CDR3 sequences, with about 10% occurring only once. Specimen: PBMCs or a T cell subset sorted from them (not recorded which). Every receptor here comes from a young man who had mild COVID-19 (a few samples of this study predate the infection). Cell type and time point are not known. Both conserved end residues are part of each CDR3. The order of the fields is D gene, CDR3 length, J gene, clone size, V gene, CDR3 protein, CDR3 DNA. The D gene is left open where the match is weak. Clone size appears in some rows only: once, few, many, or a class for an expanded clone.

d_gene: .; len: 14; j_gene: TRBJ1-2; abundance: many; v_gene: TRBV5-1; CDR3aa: CASNPPGGIYGYTF; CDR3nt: TGCGCCAGCAACCCCCCAGGCGGGATTTATGGCTACACCTTC
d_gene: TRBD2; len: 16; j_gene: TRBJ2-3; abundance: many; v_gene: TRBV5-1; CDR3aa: CASSYRLAGGTDTQYF; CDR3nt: TGCGCCAGCAGCTACCGACTAGCGGGGGGGACAGATACGCAGTATTTT
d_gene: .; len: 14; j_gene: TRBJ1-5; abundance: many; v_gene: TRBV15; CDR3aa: CATSRPGINQPQHF; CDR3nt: TGTGCCACCAGCCGCCCCGGGATCAATCAGCCCCAGCATTTT
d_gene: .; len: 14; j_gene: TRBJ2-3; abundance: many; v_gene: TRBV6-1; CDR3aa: CASRGMGDTDTQYF; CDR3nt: TGTGCCAGCAGGGGGATGGGGGACACAGATACGCAGTATTTT
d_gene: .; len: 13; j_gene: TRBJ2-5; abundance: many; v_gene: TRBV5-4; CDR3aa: CASSFGGEETQYF; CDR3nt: TGTGCCAGCAGCTTCGGCGGGGAAGAGACCCAGTACTTC
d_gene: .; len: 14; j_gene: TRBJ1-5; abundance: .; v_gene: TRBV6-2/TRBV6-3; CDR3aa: CASSWGNSNQPQHF; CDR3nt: TGTGCCAGCAGTTGGGGAAATAGCAATCAGCCCCAGCATTTT
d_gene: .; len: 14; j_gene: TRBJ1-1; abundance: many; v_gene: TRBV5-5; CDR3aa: CASSFRAKNTEAFF; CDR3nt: TGTGCCAGCAGCTTCAGGGCCAAGAACACTGAAGCTTTCTTT
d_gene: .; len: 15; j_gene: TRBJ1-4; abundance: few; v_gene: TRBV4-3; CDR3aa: CASSQDPVSYEKLFF; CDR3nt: TGCGCCAGCAGCCAAGATCCGGTCTCCTATGAAAAACTGTTTTTT
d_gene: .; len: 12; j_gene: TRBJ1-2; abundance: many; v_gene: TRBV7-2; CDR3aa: CASSFSGDGYTF; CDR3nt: TGTGCCAGCAGCTTTTCAGGGGATGGCTACACCTTC
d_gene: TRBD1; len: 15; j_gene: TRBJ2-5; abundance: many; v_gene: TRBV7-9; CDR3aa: CASSLPRGPGETQYF; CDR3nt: TGTGCCAGCAGCTTACCCAGGGGGCCGGGAGAGACCCAGTACTTC